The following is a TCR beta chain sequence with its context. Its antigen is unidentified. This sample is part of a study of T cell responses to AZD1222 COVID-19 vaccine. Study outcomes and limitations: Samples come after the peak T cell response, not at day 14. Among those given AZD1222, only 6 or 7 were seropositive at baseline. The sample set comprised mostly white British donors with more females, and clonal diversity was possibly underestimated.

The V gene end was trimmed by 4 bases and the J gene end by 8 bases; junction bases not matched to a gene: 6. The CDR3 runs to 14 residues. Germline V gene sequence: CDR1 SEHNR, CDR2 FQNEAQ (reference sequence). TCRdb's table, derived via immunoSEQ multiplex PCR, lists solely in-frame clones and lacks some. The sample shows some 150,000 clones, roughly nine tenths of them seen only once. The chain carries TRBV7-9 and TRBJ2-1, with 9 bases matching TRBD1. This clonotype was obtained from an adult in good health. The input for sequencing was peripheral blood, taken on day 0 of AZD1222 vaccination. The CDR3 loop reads CASSSAQGAHEQFF. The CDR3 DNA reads TGTGCCAGCAGCTCGGCACAGGGGGCCCATGAGCAGTTCTTC. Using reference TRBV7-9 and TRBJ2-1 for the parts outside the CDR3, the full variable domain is DTGVSQNPRHKITKRGQNVTFRCDPISEHNRLYWYRQTLGQGPEFLTYFQNEAQLEKSRLLSDRFSAERPKGSFSTLEIQRTEQGDSAMYLCASSSAQGAHEQFFGPGTRLTVL.